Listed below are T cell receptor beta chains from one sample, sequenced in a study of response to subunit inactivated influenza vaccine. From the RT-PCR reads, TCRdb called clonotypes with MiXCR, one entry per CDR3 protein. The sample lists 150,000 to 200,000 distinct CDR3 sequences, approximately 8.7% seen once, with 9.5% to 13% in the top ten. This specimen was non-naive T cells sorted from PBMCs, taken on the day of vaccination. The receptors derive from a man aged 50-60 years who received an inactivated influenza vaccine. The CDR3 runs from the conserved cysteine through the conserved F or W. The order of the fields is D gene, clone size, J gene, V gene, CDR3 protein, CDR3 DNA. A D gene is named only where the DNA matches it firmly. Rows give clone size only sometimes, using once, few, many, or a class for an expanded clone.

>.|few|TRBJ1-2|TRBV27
CASSKTGWDGYTF
TGTGCCAGCAGCAAGACCGGGTGGGATGGCTACACCTTC
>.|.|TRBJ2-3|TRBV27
CASSSTYPDTQYF
TGTGCCAGCAGTTCTACCTACCCGGATACGCAGTATTTT
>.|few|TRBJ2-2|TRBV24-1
CATSEGTSNTGELFF
TGTGCCACCAGTGAAGGGACGTCGAACACCGGGGAGCTGTTTTTT
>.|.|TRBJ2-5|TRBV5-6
CASSLPRGSQETQYF
TGTGCCAGCAGCTTGCCGCGGGGCTCACAAGAGACCCAGTACTTC
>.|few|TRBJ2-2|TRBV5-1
CASSLNSHTGELFF
TGCGCCAGCAGCTTGAACAGCCACACCGGGGAGCTGTTTTTT
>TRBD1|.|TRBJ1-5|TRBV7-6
CASSPGGQGQPQHF
TGTGCCAGCAGCCCAGGGGGCCAAGGTCAGCCCCAGCATTTT
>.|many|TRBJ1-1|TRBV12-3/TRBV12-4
CASSFWGTEAFF
TGTGCCAGCAGTTTTTGGGGCACTGAAGCTTTCTTT
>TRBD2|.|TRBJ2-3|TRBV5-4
CASSPEGRANTDTQYF
TGTGCCAGCAGCCCAGAGGGGAGGGCCAACACAGATACGCAGTATTTT
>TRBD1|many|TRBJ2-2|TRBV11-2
CASSLLPGQGGGELFF
TGTGCCAGCAGCCTCCTTCCGGGACAGGGTGGTGGGGAGCTGTTTTTT
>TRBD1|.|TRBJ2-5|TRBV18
CASSQTGKGETQYF
TGTGCCAGCTCCCAGACAGGGAAGGGAGAGACCCAGTACTTC
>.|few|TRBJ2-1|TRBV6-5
CASSYYGTRAEQFF
TGTGCCAGCAGTTACTACGGGACGCGAGCTGAGCAGTTCTTC
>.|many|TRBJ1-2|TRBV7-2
CASAQARSSYTF
TGTGCCAGCGCCCAGGCTCGATCGAGCTACACCTTC
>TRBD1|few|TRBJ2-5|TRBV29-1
CSVGTGRETQYF
TGCAGCGTGGGGACAGGGAGGGAGACCCAGTACTTC
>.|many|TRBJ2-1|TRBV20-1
CSVPKAGAKWWQFF
TGCAGTGTGCCCAAGGCGGGGGCCAAATGGTGGCAGTTCTTC
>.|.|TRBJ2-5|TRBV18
CASSLFWTDQETQYF
TGTGCCAGCTCACTCTTTTGGACAGACCAAGAGACCCAGTACTTC
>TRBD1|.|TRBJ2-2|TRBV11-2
CASSLLLFGTANTGELFF
TGTGCCAGCAGCCTACTACTATTCGGGACAGCGAACACCGGGGAGCTGTTTTTT
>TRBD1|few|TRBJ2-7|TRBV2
CASSEGRGLSYEQYF
TGTGCCAGCAGTGAAGGCAGGGGGCTCTCCTACGAGCAGTACTTC
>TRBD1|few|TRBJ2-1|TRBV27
CASSLLQGRGYNEQFF
TGTGCCAGCAGTTTATTACAGGGGCGCGGATACAATGAGCAGTTCTTC
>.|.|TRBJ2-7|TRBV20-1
CSARDGWGAIYEQYF
TGCAGTGCTAGAGATGGTTGGGGGGCGATTTACGAGCAGTACTTC
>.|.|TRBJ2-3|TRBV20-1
CCARDLETYFTDTQYF
TGCTGTGCTAGAGATCTTGAGACGTATTTCACAGATACGCAGTATTTT
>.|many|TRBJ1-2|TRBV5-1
CASSFSDPNYGYTF
TGCGCCAGCAGCTTCTCCGATCCTAACTATGGCTACACCTTC
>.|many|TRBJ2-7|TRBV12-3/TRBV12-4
CASSLGQVRGEQYF
TGTGCCAGCAGTTTAGGACAGGTGAGGGGCGAGCAGTACTTC
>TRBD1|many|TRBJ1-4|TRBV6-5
CASSLTGGSGEKLFF
TGTGCCAGCAGTTTAACAGGGGGCAGCGGTGAAAAACTGTTTTTT
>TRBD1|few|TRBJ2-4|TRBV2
CASRDRDKNIQYF
TGTGCCAGCAGGGACAGGGACAAAAACATTCAGTACTTC
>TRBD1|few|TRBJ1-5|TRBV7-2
CASSFTGTGNQPQHF
TGTGCCAGCAGCTTTACAGGGACAGGCAATCAGCCCCAGCATTTT
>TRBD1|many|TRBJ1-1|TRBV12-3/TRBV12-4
CASTLQGGSAEAFF
TGTGCCAGCACTCTACAGGGGGGGAGTGCTGAAGCTTTCTTT
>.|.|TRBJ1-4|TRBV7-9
CASSLVSGINEKLFF
TGTGCCAGCAGCTTAGTCTCGGGGATTAATGAAAAACTGTTTTTT
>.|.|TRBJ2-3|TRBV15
CATSRAGRVNGIVDTQYF
TGTGCCACCAGCAGAGCGGGCAGGGTGAACGGTATTGTGGATACGCAGTATTTT
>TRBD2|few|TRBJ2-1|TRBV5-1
CASSYSAGGHEQFF
TGCGCCAGCAGTTATTCAGCGGGGGGACATGAGCAGTTCTTC
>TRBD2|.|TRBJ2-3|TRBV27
CASSPSGLADLRLQYF
TGTGCCAGCAGTCCCTCGGGACTAGCGGACCTGCGACTGCAGTATTTT
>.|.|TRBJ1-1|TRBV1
CTSSHGQGTTEAFF
TGCACCAGCAGCCACGGACAGGGTACGACTGAAGCTTTCTTT
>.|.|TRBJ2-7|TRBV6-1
CASSPSIRAALSYEQYF
TGTGCCAGCAGTCCCTCCATTCGGGCAGCCCTATCCTACGAGCAGTACTTC
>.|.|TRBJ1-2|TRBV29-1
CSVGGPGYTF
TGCAGCGTTGGAGGGCCGGGCTACACCTTC
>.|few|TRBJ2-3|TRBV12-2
CASRLGLAGTTDTQYF
TGTGCAAGTCGCTTAGGACTAGCGGGAACCACAGATACGCAGTATTTT
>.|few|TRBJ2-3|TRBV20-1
CSASPLAEAGGYTQYF
TGCAGTGCTAGCCCTCTGGCGGAGGCCGGGGGTTATACGCAGTATTTT
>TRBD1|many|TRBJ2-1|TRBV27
CASSRQGGLNEQFF
TGTGCCAGCAGCAGACAGGGGGGGTTGAATGAGCAGTTCTTC
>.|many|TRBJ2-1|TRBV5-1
CASSLLQGVGYNEQFF
TGCGCCAGCAGCTTATTACAGGGTGTAGGGTACAATGAGCAGTTCTTC
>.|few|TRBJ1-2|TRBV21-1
CASSKKRGVDGYTF
TGTGCCAGCAGCAAGAAGAGAGGGGTGGATGGCTACACCTTC
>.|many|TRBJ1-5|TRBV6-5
CASSSSKVLNQPQHF
TGTGCCAGCAGTTCATCAAAAGTATTGAATCAGCCCCAGCATTTT
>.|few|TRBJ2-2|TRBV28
CASRSPGQGHGELFF
TGTGCCAGCAGGTCGCCGGGACAAGGGCACGGGGAGCTGTTTTTT
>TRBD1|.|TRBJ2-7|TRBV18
CASSPGQAVYEQYF
TGTGCCAGCTCACCTGGACAGGCGGTCTACGAGCAGTACTTC
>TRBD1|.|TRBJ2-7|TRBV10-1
CASSDSTGGKNF
TGCGCCAGCAGTGATAGCACAGGGGGTAAGAACTTC